This T cell receptor beta chain was recorded in a study of metastatic and nonmetastatic thyroid tumors. In the study overall: The comparison covered peripheral blood and tumor or nodule tissue in malignant and benign thyroid patients.

This CDR3 spans 15 amino acids. V dropped 4 bases and J dropped 2; count of bases not matched to a gene: 10. The germline gives CDR1 DFQATT, CDR2 SNEGSKA (reference sequence). Sample share makes this clone medium-sized. MiXCR was used by TCRdb to re-call the PCR reads. Found here are approximately 8,000 clones, around 26% of them singletons; the top ten hold less than 45%. No patient had received any treatment before thyroid surgery. This chain joins TRBV20-1 and TRBJ2-7; 8 nucleotides agree with TRBD2. Sequencing was carried out using tumor tissue. This sequence originates from a male donor with papillary thyroid cancer or a benign thyroid nodule (not recorded which). Some clones in this sample may be carry-over from other donors' samples. The CDR3: CSATLNSGNPYEQYF. CDR3 nucleotides: TGCAGTGCTACCTTGAATAGCGGGAACCCCTACGAGCAGTACTTC.